This T cell receptor beta chain was sequenced in a study of T cell responses to AZD1222 COVID-19 vaccine. Only a few counts were recorded for this clone. Clones were sequenced by immunoSEQ multiplex PCR, and TCRdb holds only the in-frame ones, with some missing. This table holds about 130,000 clones, 70% to 90% found once. This CDR3 region has 14 residues. Looked up from germline, CDR1 is SNHLY and CDR2 is FYNNEI. V dropped 5 bases and J dropped 4; count of bases not matched to a gene: 2. Sequenced material: peripheral blood, taken on day 0 of AZD1222 vaccination. This sequence was found in an adult in good health. The chain uses TRBV2 and TRBJ2-3, with 11 positions matching TRBD1. The CDR3 here is CASSRDRGSDTQYF. In DNA form, the CDR3 reads TGTGCCAGCAGTCGGGACAGGGGGTCAGATACGCAGTATTTT.